Following are 20 T cell receptor beta chains from one sample sequenced in a study of T cells in localized non-small cell lung cancer. The data were produced by immunoSEQ multiplex PCR, yet TCRdb's version contains in-frame clones alone and is incomplete. In the table there are 75,000 to 90,000 clones, roughly 86% of which are singletons. The specimen comprised peripheral blood, sampled before any cancer treatment. Every receptor here comes from a man aged 35-75 years with stage I lung adenocarcinoma.

The chain links TRBV7-3 to TRBJ2-3; 9 bases map to TRBD2. Trimming removed 5 bases from V and 4 bases from J; junction bases left unmatched: 7. Per germline, CDR1 SGHTA and CDR2 FQGTGA. The CDR3 is made up of 15 amino acids. The CDR3 DNA reads TGTGCCAGCAGCCTTAGCGGGAGAGGCGCAGATACGCAGTATTTT. It specifies CASSLSGRGADTQYF.

The chain joins TRBV5-1 to TRBJ2-3; D possibly matches TRBD1 or TRBD2 (5 bases each). V gave up 5 bases and J gave up 9 bases, with 19 bases separating them. Germline V lookup: CDR1 SGHRS, CDR2 YFSETQ. This CDR3 contains 14 residues. This chain's CDR3 is CASSTPGPDGTQYF. DNA of the CDR3: TGCGCCAGCAGTACACCGGGACCGGACGGAACGCAGTATTTT.

The chain couples TRBV11-2 to TRBJ2-3; D uncertain. Trimming pared 4 bases from V and 1 base from J, leaving 12 bases between. The CDR3 length is 15 residues. CDR1 is SGHAT, CDR2 FQNNGV, per germline. The DNA of the CDR3 is TGTGCCAGCAGCTCCCAAGGCGCTGGCACAGATACGCAGTATTTT. Translated: CASSSQGAGTDTQYF.

V is TRBV18 and J is TRBJ1-2, with a tentative D call TRBD1 (5 bases). This CDR3 has 12 residues. Germline-derived CDR1 and CDR2 are KGHSH and LQKENI. V was clipped by 4 bases and J by 4 bases, with 7 bases between them. The DNA of the CDR3 is TGTGCCAGCTCACGGGACGGCTATGGCTACACCTTC. Its translation: CASSRDGYGYTF.

The chain couples TRBV7-3 to TRBJ2-1; D possibly corresponds to TRBD2 (5 bases). Trimming shortened V by 3 bases and J by 2 bases, and 14 bases separated the two germline ends. The length of the CDR3 is 16 residues. Per the germline V gene, CDR1 is SGHTA and CDR2 is FQGTGA. CDR3 amino acids: CASSLRAAGAYNEQFF. The CDR3 coding sequence is TGTGCCAGCAGCTTGCGAGCGGCCGGGGCCTACAATGAGCAGTTCTTC.

V and J are TRBV28 and TRBJ2-7; unclear D gene. Trimming removed 4 bases from V and 4 bases from J, with 14 bases in between. The CDR3 is made up of 14 amino acids. Germline assignment: CDR1 MDHEN and CDR2 SYDVKM. CDR3 bases: TGTGCCAGCAGTTCCGGTCCCCCAATTTACGAGCAGTACTTC. Translation: CASSSGPPIYEQYF.

The chain combines TRBV27 with TRBJ2-1; a possible D gene is TRBD2 (6 bases). V was pared by 6 bases and J by 11 bases, with 20 bases between. Germline V gene sequence: CDR1 MNHEY, CDR2 SMNVEV (reference sequence). CDR3 length: 14 amino acids. Here the CDR3 DNA reads TGTGCCAGCAGCACTCAAGTTAGTGGGGGGAAGCAGTTCTTC. Translated: CASSTQVSGGKQFF.

V is TRBV9 and J is TRBJ2-7; 7 bases fit TRBD1. The CDR3 extends over 14 amino acids. V was pared by 4 bases and J by 2 bases, with 6 bases of the junction left unmatched. Germline V lookup: CDR1 SGDLS, CDR2 YYNGEE. CDR3 sequence reads: CASSPDRVPYEQYF. CDR3 nucleotides: TGTGCCAGCAGCCCCGACAGGGTTCCCTACGAGCAGTACTTC.

This clone turned up a few times. This chain links TRBV28 with TRBJ1-3, with D perhaps TRBD1 (5 bases). CDR1 is MDHEN and CDR2 is SYDVKM in the germline V gene. The V and J ends lost 7 bases and 4 bases respectively, with 11 bases between them. This CDR3 contains 13 residues. The chain's CDR3 is CASTLPGGNTIYF. CDR3 sequence (DNA): TGTGCCAGCACTCTACCAGGGGGAAACACCATATATTTT.

The chain uses TRBV6-1 and TRBJ2-3, with 8 positions matching TRBD2. Germline CDR1 is MNHNS and CDR2 is SASEGT. After removal of 8 bases from V and 8 bases from J, the junction contained 9 bases not matched to a gene. This CDR3 is 13 amino acids long. The CDR3 sequence: CASQGSSGVTQYF. In DNA form, the CDR3 reads TGTGCCAGCCAAGGGAGTAGCGGGGTTACGCAGTATTTT.

The chain recombines TRBV5-1 with TRBJ2-1; a possible D gene is TRBD2 (5 bases). CDR3 length equals 15 residues. Trimming cost V 4 bases and J 1 base, with 12 bases left between them. Per the germline V gene, CDR1 is SGHRS and CDR2 is YFSETQ. The CDR3 loop reads CASSLRTGSYNEQFF. The CDR3 DNA reads TGCGCCAGCAGCCTCCGGACGGGGTCCTACAATGAGCAGTTCTTC.

CDR3 region: CASRRGTGFNTQYF. The CDR3 DNA follows: TGTGCCAGCCGGCGGGGGACAGGGTTCAATACGCAGTATTTT. The rearrangement links TRBV19 to TRBJ2-3; 9 bases map to TRBD1. Looked up from germline, CDR1 is LNHDA and CDR2 is SQIVND (reference sequence). V dropped 9 bases and J dropped 7; count of bases not matched to a gene: 11. This CDR3 spans 14 amino acids.

V is TRBV2 and J is TRBJ2-7; 12 positions match TRBD2. Germline V gives CDR1 SNHLY, CDR2 FYNNEI. Trimming at V came to 2 bases and at J to 11 bases, leaving 4 bases not matched to a gene. The CDR3 covers 13 residues. CDR3 bases: TGTGCCAGCAGTGAACTAGCGGGGGGGACGAAGTACTTC. As protein: CASSELAGGTKYF.

The genes are TRBV28 and TRBJ2-7; D is undetermined. V was cut by 7 bases and J by 6 bases, with 22 bases left in between. This CDR3 has 15 residues. Germline CDR1 MDHEN, CDR2 SYDVKM. The DNA of the CDR3 is TGTGCCAGCACCCAAACTTCTCCCTGGGCCGGCGAGCAGTACTTC. This sequence encodes CASTQTSPWAGEQYF.

This sequence joins TRBV20-1 and TRBJ1-1; D is undetermined. V lost 1 base and J lost 4, with 4 bases in between. CDR1 and CDR2 from the germline V gene are DFQATT and SNEGSKA (reference sequence). This CDR3 has 11 amino acids. The CDR3 is CSARGPTEAFF. CDR3 DNA sequence: TGCAGTGCTAGAGGACCCACTGAAGCTTTCTTT.

V is TRBV18 and J is TRBJ1-3; D not resolved. Trimming took off 3 bases at V and 0 bases at J, with 15 bases between the two ends. The CDR3 contains 17 residues. Germline assignment: CDR1 KGHSH and CDR2 LQKENI. Here the CDR3 reads CASSPDRSALSGNTIYF. The CDR3 nucleotides read TGTGCCAGCTCACCCGATAGGTCAGCCCTCTCTGGAAACACCATATATTTT. The full variable domain, in which reference TRBV18 and TRBJ1-3 provide the parts outside the CDR3, is NAGVMQNPRHLVRRRGQEARLRCSPMKGHSHVYWYRQLPEEGLKFMVYLQKENIIDESGMPKERFSAEFPKEGPSILRIQQVVRGDSAAYFCASSPDRSALSGNTIYFGEGSWLTVV.

This CDR3 is CASSPSGTRVNTEAFF. CDR3 coding DNA: TGCGCCAGCAGCCCCTCAGGGACGCGGGTGAACACTGAAGCTTTCTTT. The V and J genes are TRBV5-1 and TRBJ1-1, with D possibly matching TRBD1 (5 bases). V gave up 4 bases and J gave up 0 bases, with 16 bases separating them. The length of the CDR3 is 16 residues. CDR1 is SGHRS, CDR2 YFSETQ, per germline. Full variable domain (outside the CDR3, taken from reference TRBV5-1 and TRBJ1-1): KAGVTQTPRYLIKTRGQQVTLSCSPISGHRSVSWYQQTPGQGLQFLFEYFSETQRNKGNFPGRFSGRQFSNSRSEMNVSTLELGDSALYLCASSPSGTRVNTEAFFGQGTRLTVV.

The chain has TRBV4-2 and TRBJ2-5, with unresolved D. Per germline, CDR1 LGHNA and CDR2 YNFKEQ. The V gene lost 4 bases and the J gene lost 0 bases, with 9 bases spanning the gap. CDR3 length: 14 amino acids. DNA of the CDR3: TGTGCCAGCAGCCGAGCAGAGTACCAAGAGACCCAGTACTTC. It yields the protein CASSRAEYQETQYF.

This clone was detected only a few times. The chain recombines TRBV15 with TRBJ2-1; no reliable D call. From germline, CDR1 is LNHNV and CDR2 YYDKDF (reference sequence). CDR3 size: 14 residues. Trimming cost V 1 base and J 4 bases, with 8 bases left between them. In DNA, the CDR3 is TGTGCCACCAGCAGAGGGAATTATTACAATGAGCAGTTCTTC. It specifies CATSRGNYYNEQFF.

Only one count was recorded for this clone. CDR3 nucleotide sequence: TGTGCCAGCAGCCGAAAGGCATGGAGCTCCTACAATGAGCAGTTCTTC. Its protein is CASSRKAWSSYNEQFF. The chain is built from TRBV7-2 and TRBJ2-1, with no clear D. Looked up from germline, CDR1 is SGHTA and CDR2 is FQGNSA. This CDR3 comprises 16 residues. V gave up 5 bases and J gave up 0 bases, with 14 bases separating them. The variable domain in full, completed from reference TRBV7-2 and TRBJ2-1, reads GAGVSQSPSNKVTEKGKDVELRCDPISGHTALYWYRQSLGQGLEFLIYFQGNSAPDKSGLPSDRFSAERTGGSVSTLTIQRTQQEDSAVYLCASSRKAWSSYNEQFFGPGTRLTVL.